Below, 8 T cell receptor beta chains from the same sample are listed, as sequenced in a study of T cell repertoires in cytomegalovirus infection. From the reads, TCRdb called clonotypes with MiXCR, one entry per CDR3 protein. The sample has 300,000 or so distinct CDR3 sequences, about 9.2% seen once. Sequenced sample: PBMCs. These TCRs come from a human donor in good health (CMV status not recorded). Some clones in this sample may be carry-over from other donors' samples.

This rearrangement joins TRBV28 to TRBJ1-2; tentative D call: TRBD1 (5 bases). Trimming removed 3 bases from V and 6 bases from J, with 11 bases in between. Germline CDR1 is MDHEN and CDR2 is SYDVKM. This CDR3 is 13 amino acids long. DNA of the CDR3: TGTGCCAGCAGTTTCCGCAGGGTGGATGGCTACACCTTC. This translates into CASSFRRVDGYTF.

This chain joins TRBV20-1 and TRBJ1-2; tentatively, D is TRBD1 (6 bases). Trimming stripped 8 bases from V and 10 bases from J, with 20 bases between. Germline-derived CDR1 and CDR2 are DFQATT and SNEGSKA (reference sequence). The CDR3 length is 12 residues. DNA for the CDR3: TGCAGTATACCGGGGCCTACAGGGCACTACACCTTC. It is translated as CSIPGPTGHYTF.

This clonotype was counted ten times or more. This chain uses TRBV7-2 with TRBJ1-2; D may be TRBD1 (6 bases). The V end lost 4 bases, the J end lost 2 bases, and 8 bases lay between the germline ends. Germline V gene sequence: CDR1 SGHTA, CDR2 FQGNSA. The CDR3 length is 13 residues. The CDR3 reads CASSSTGNYGYTF. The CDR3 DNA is TGTGCCAGCAGCTCAACAGGGAACTATGGCTACACCTTC. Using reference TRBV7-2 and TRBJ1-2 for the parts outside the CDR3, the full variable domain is GAGVSQSPSNKVTEKGKDVELRCDPISGHTALYWYRQSLGQGLEFLIYFQGNSAPDKSGLPSDRFSAERTGGSVSTLTIQRTQQEDSAVYLCASSSTGNYGYTFGSGTRLTVV.

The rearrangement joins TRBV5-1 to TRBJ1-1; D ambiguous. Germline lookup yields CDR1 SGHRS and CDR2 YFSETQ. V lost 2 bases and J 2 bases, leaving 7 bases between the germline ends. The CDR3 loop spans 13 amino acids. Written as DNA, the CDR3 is TGCGCCAGCAGCTTACTATACAACACTGAAGCTTTCTTT. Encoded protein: CASSLLYNTEAFF.

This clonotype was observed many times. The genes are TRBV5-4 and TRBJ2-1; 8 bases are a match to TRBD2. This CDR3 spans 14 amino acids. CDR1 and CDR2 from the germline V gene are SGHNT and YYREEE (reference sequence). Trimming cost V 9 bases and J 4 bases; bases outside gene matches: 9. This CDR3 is CATSIAGPYNEQFF. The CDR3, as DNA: TGTGCCACGTCGATAGCGGGACCTTACAATGAGCAGTTCTTC. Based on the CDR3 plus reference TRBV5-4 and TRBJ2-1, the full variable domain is ETGVTQSPTHLIKTRGQQVTLRCSSQSGHNTVSWYQQALGQGPQFIFQYYREEENGRGNFPPRFSGLQFPNYSSELNVNALELDDSALYLCATSIAGPYNEQFFGPGTRLTVL.

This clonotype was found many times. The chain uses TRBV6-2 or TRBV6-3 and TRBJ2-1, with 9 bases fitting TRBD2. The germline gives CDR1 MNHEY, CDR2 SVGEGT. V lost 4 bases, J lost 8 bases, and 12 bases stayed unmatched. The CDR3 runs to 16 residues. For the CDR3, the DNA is TGTGCCAGCAGTTGGCCCCCCGGAGCGGGGGGCCATGAGCAGTTCTTC. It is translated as CASSWPPGAGGHEQFF.

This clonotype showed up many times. CDR3 in DNA: TGTGCCAGCAGGTTATCGGACAGTCAAGAGACCCAGTACTTC. Protein sequence: CASRLSDSQETQYF. This chain links TRBV12-3 or TRBV12-4 with TRBJ2-5, with a possible D match to TRBD1 (6 bases). This CDR3 region has 14 residues. V lost 6 bases and J 2 bases, leaving 13 bases between the germline ends.

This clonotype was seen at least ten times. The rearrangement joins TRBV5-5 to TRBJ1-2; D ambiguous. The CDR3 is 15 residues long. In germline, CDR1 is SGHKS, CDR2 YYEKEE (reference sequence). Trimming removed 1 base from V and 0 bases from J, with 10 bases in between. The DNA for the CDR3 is TGTGCCAGCAGCTTGAGTGGGCAGCCTAACTATGGCTACACCTTC. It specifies CASSLSGQPNYGYTF. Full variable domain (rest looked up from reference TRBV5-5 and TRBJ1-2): DAGVTQSPTHLIKTRGQQVTLRCSPISGHKSVSWYQQVLGQGPQFIFQYYEKEERGRGNFPDRFSARQFPNYSSELNVNALLLGDSALYLCASSLSGQPNYGYTFGSGTRLTVV.